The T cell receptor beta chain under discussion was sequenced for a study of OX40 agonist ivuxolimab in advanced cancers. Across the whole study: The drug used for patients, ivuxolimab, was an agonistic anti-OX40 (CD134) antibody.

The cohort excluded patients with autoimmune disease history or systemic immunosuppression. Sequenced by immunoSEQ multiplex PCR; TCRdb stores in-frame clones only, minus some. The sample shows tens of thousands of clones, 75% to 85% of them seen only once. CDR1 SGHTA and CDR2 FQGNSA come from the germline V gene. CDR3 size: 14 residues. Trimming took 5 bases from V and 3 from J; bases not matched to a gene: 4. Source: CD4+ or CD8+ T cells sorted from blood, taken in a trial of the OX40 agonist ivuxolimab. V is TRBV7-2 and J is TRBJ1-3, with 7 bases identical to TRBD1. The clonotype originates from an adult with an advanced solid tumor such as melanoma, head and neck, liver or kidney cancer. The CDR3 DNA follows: TGTGCCAGCAGCGCGACAGGGTTTGGAAACACCATATATTTT. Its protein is CASSATGFGNTIYF.